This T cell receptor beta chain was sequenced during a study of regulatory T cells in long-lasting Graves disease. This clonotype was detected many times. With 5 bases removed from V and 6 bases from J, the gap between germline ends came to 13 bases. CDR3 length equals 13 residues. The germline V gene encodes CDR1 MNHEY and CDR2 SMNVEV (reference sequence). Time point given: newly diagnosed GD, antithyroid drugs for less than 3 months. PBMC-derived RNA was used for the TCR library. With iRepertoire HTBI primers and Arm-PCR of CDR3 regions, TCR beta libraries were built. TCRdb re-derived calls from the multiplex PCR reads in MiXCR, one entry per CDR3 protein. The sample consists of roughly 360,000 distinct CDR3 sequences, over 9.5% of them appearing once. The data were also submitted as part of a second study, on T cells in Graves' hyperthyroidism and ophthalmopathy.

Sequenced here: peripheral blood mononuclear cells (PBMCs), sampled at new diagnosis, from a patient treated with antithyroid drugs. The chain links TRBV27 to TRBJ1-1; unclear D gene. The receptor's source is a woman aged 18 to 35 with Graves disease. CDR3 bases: TGTGCCAGCAGTCTCTTGGAAGATTCTGAAGCTTTCTTT. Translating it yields CASSLLEDSEAFF.